Presented here are 15 T cell receptor beta chains from one specimen sequenced in a study of cytomegalovirus exposure and HLA in healthy donors. Primers for the PCR totalled 60 Vbeta and 13 Jbeta. Profiling relied on immunoSEQ multiplex PCR, and the TCRdb table lists in-frame clones only, not all of them. The data hold around 100,000 clones, with approximately 81% observed a single time. Source material: PBMCs. The receptors here all came from a woman between 18 and 29 years old in good health and CMV-seropositive.

V and J are TRBV7-9 and TRBJ2-5; D gene uncertain. Germline values: CDR1 SEHNR, CDR2 FQNEAQ (reference sequence). This CDR3 has 11 residues. Trimming stripped 4 bases from V and 7 bases from J, with 7 bases between. The CDR3 coding sequence is TGTGCCAGCAGCTCCCTAGGGACCCAGTACTTC. It translates to CASSSLGTQYF.

The rearrangement links TRBV30 to TRBJ1-5; TRBD1 agrees at 7 bases. The CDR3 loop spans 15 amino acids. V shed 3 bases, J shed 0 bases, and the junction held 5 bases outside the gene matches. Germline CDR1 GTSNPN, CDR2 SVGIG (reference sequence). The CDR3 here is CAWRPRGYSNQPQHF. Here the CDR3 DNA reads TGTGCCTGGAGGCCCAGGGGGTATAGCAATCAGCCCCAGCATTTT.

The chain employs TRBV9 and TRBJ1-5, with TRBD1 identical over 7 bases. Per germline, CDR1 SGDLS and CDR2 YYNGEE. There are 14 residues in the CDR3. Trimming took 4 bases from V and 4 from J; bases not matched to a gene: 5. The CDR3 region has the DNA TGTGCCAGCAGCCCAGGGGGATTAAATCAGCCCCAGCATTTT. Its protein product is CASSPGGLNQPQHF.

This clone appeared a few times. The rearrangement uses TRBV19 and TRBJ1-1, with 7 nucleotides matching TRBD1. The CDR3 is 12 amino acids. CDR1 is LNHDA, CDR2 SQIVND, per germline (reference sequence). The V gene end was trimmed by 5 bases and the J gene end by 6 bases; junction bases not matched to a gene: 3. For the CDR3, the DNA is TGTGCCAGTAGTGGCGACAGGGCTGAAGCTTTCTTT. Protein sequence: CASSGDRAEAFF.

The gene calls are TRBV7-9 and TRBJ2-5, with 9 bases matching TRBD2. J lost 1 base, V lost 3 bases, and 3 bases had no gene match. The germline V gene encodes CDR1 SEHNR and CDR2 FQNEAQ (reference sequence). CDR3 length: 15 residues. CDR3 coding DNA: TGTGCCAGCAGCTTCGTGCGGGAGGGCCAAGAGACCCAGTACTTC. Residues: CASSFVREGQETQYF.

The genes are TRBV19 and TRBJ2-5; TRBD2 agrees at 9 bases. CDR1 and CDR2 from the germline V gene are LNHDA and SQIVND (reference sequence). This CDR3 comprises 15 residues. The ends lost 6 bases at V and 4 bases at J; junction bases unmatched: 9. The CDR3 sequence is CASRMRGAGGETQYF. The DNA of the CDR3 is TGTGCCAGTAGAATGAGGGGAGCGGGGGGAGAGACCCAGTACTTC.

The chain has TRBV19 and TRBJ2-5; D is unclear. The V end was cut by 3 bases, the J end by 4 bases, with 12 bases between. This CDR3 region has 14 residues. Germline V lookup: CDR1 LNHDA, CDR2 SQIVND (reference sequence). The CDR3 is CASSIDTRLETQYF. The CDR3 DNA reads TGTGCCAGTAGTATTGATACGCGGCTAGAGACCCAGTACTTC.

The rearrangement joins TRBV30 to TRBJ1-1; 8 bases are a match to TRBD1. CDR1 is GTSNPN, CDR2 SVGIG, per germline (reference sequence). The J segment lost 5 bases and the V segment lost 2 bases, leaving 7 bases of the junction unmatched. The CDR3 has 14 residues. The CDR3 nucleotides read TGTGCCTGGAGTAAAAGGGACAGGAGAACTGAAGCTTTCTTT. Its translation: CAWSKRDRRTEAFF.

The chain carries TRBV20-1 and TRBJ2-5, with a tentative D call TRBD1 (6 bases). The CDR3 loop spans 11 amino acids. CDR1 and CDR2 (germline): DFQATT, SNEGSKA (reference sequence). Trimming stripped 6 bases from V and 2 bases from J, with 7 bases between. CDR3 loop: CSAGQQETQYF. The CDR3 DNA follows: TGCAGTGCAGGACAGCAAGAGACCCAGTACTTC.

The V and J genes are TRBV10-3 and TRBJ2-1, with TRBD2 matching 10 bases. This CDR3 is 15 amino acids long. CDR1 is ENHRY, CDR2 SYGVKD, per germline. The J segment lost 7 bases and the V segment lost 5 bases, leaving 8 bases of the junction unmatched. CDR3 in amino acids: CAISKPGLATNEQFF. The CDR3 DNA is TGTGCCATCAGTAAACCGGGACTAGCGACAAATGAGCAGTTCTTC.

V usage is TRBV13 and J usage is TRBJ1-3; 9 nucleotides align to TRBD1. CDR3 length: 18 amino acids. Trimming at V came to 0 bases and at J to 0 bases, leaving 6 bases not matched to a gene. The germline CDR1 and CDR2 sequences are PRHDT and FYEKMQ (reference sequence). The CDR3 here is CASSLGLGQGYSGNTIYF. DNA for the CDR3: TGTGCCAGCAGCTTAGGCTTGGGACAGGGCTACTCTGGAAACACCATATATTTT.

The chain carries TRBV15 and TRBJ2-5; 7 bases align to TRBD1. J gave up 4 bases and V 4 bases, and 3 bases lay outside the gene matches. This CDR3 region has 13 residues. Germline lookup yields CDR1 LNHNV and CDR2 YYDKDF (reference sequence). The chain's CDR3 is CATSIDRAETQYF. As DNA, the CDR3 is TGTGCCACCAGCATTGACAGGGCAGAGACCCAGTACTTC. Combining the CDR3 with reference TRBV15 and TRBJ2-5 gives the whole variable domain DAMVIQNPRYQVTQFGKPVTLSCSQTLNHNVMYWYQQKSSQAPKLLFHYYDKDFNNEADTPDNFQSRRPNTSFCFLDIRSPGLGDTAMYLCATSIDRAETQYFGPGTRLLVL.

The V gene is TRBV27, the J gene TRBJ1-5; maybe TRBD1 (5 bases). With 0 bases removed from V and 4 bases from J, the gap between germline ends came to 13 bases. Per germline, CDR1 MNHEY and CDR2 SMNVEV (reference sequence). The CDR3 loop spans 16 amino acids. The CDR3 DNA follows: TGTGCCAGCAGTTTATCTTCAACAGGATTTAATCAGCCCCAGCATTTT. This gives the protein CASSLSSTGFNQPQHF.

The chain couples TRBV7-3 to TRBJ2-2; no clear D gene. V was cut by 5 bases and J by 3 bases, with 7 bases left in between. The germline gives CDR1 SGHTA, CDR2 FQGTGA. The CDR3 contains 13 residues. In nucleotides, the CDR3 is TGTGCCAGCAGCCCTAGTTACACCGGGGAGCTGTTTTTT. It yields the protein CASSPSYTGELFF.

This clone came up once. This chain links TRBV9 with TRBJ1-1; TRBD1 might be the D (6 bases). Germline lookup yields CDR1 SGDLS and CDR2 YYNGEE. CDR3 length: 14 amino acids. Trimming stripped 0 bases from V and 8 bases from J, with 14 bases between. Here the CDR3 reads CASSVVTGLSEAFF. The CDR3 bases are TGTGCCAGCAGCGTAGTGACAGGTTTGTCAGAAGCTTTCTTT.